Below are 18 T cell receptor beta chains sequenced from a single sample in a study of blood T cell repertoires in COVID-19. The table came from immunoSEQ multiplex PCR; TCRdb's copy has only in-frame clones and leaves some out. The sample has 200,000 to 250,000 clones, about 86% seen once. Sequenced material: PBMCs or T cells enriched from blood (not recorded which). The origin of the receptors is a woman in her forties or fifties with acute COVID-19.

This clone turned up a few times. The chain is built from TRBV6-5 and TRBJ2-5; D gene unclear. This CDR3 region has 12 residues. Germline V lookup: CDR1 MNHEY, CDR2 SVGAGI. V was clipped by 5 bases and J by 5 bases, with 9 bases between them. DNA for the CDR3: TGTGCCAGCAGTCAAATCGGGGAGACCCAGTACTTC. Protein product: CASSQIGETQYF.

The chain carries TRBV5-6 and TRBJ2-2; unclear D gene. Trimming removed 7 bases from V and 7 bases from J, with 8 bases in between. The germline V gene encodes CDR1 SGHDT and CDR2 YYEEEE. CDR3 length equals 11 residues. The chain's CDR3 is CASGRGGELFF. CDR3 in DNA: TGTGCCAGCGGCCGAGGCGGGGAGCTGTTTTTT. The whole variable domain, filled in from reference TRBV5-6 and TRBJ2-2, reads DAGVTQSPTHLIKTRGQQVTLRCSPKSGHDTVSWYQQALGQGPQFIFQYYEEEERQRGNFPDRFSGHQFPNYSSELNVNALLLGDSALYLCASGRGGELFFGEGSRLTVL.

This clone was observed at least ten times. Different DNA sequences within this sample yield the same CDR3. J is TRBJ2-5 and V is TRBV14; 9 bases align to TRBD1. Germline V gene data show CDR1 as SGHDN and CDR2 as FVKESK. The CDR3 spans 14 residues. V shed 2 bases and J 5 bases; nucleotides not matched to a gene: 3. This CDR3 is CASSQNRGQETQYF. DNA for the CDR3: TGTGCCAGCAGCCAAAACAGGGGGCAGGAGACCCAGTACTTC. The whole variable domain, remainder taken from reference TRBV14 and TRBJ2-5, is EAGVTQFPSHSVIEKGQTVTLRCDPISGHDNLYWYRRVMGKEIKFLLHFVKESKQDESGMPNNRFLAERTGGTYSTLKVQPAELEDSGVYFCASSQNRGQETQYFGPGTRLLVL.

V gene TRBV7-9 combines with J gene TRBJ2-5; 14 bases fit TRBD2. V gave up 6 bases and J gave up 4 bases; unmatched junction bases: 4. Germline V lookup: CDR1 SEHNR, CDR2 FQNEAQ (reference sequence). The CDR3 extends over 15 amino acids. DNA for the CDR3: TGTGCCAGCAGTACCGGGACTAGCGGGAGAGAGACCCAGTACTTC. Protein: CASSTGTSGRETQYF.

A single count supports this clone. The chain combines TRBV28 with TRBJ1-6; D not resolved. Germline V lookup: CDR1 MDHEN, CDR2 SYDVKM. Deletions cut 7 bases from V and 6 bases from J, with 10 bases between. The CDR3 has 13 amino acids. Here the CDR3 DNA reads TGTGCCAGCAACTCCCCTCTTAATTCACCCCTCCACTTT. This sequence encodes CASNSPLNSPLHF.

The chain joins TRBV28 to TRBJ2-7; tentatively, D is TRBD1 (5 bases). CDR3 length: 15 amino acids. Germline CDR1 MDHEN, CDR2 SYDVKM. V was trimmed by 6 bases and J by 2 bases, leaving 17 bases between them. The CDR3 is CASSLRTSLPYEQYF. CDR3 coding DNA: TGTGCCAGCAGCCTTCGGACAAGCCTACCCTACGAGCAGTACTTC. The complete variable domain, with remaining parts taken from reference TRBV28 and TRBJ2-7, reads DVKVTQSSRYLVKRTGEKVFLECVQDMDHENMFWYRQDPGLGLRLIYFSYDVKMKEKGDIPEGYSVSREKKERFSLILESASTNQTSMYLCASSLRTSLPYEQYFGPGTRLTVT.

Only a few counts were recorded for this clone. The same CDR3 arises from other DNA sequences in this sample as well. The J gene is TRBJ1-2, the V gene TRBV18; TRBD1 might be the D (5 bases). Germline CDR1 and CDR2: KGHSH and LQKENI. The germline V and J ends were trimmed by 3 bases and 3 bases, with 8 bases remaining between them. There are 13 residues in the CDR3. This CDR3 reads CASSPETDYGYTF. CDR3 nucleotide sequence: TGTGCCAGCTCACCGGAGACAGACTATGGCTACACCTTC.

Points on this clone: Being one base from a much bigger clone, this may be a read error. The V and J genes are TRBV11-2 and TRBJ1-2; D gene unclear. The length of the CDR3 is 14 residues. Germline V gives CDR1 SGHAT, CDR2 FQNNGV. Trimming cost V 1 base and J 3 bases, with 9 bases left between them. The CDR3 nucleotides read TGTGCCAGCAGCTTAGGTCTGGAGGACTATGGCTACACCTTC. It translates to CASSLGLEDYGYTF.

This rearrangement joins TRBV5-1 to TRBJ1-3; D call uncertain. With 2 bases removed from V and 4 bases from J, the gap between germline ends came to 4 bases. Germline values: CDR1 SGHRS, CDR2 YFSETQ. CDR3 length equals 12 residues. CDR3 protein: CASSFQGNTIYF. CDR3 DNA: TGCGCCAGCAGCTTCCAGGGAAACACCATATATTTT.

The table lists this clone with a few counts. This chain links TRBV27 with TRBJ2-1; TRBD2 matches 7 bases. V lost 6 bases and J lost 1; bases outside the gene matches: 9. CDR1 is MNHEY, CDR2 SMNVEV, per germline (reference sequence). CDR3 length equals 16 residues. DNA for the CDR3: TGTGCCAGCAGAGTAGGGAGCGGGGAATCCTACAATGAGCAGTTCTTC. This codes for CASRVGSGESYNEQFF.

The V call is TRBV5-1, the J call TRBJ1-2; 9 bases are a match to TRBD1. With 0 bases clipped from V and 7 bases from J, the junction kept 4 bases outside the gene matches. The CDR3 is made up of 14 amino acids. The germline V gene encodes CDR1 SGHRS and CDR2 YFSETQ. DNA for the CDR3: TGCGCCAGCAGCTTGGAGGGACAGGGTTTTGGCTACACCTTC. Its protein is CASSLEGQGFGYTF.

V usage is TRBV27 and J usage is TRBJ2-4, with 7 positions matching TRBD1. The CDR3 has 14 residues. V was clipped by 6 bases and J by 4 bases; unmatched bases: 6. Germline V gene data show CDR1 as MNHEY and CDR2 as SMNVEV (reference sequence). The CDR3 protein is CASRPDRVKNIQYF. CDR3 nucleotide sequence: TGTGCCAGCAGACCTGACAGGGTAAAAAACATTCAGTACTTC.

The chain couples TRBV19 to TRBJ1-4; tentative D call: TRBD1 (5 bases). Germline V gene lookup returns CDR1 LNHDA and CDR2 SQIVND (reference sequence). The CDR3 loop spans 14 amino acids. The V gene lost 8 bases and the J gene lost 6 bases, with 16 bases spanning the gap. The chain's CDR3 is CASRSSGQYEKLFF. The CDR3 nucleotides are TGTGCCAGTCGTTCGTCCGGACAATATGAAAAACTGTTTTTT.

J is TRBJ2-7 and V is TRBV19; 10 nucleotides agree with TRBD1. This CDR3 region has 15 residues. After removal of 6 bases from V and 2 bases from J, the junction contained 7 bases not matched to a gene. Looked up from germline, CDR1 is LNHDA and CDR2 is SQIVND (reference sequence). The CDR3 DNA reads TGTGCCAGTAGCCCTTACGGGACAGGGGCCTACGAGCAGTACTTC. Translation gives CASSPYGTGAYEQYF.

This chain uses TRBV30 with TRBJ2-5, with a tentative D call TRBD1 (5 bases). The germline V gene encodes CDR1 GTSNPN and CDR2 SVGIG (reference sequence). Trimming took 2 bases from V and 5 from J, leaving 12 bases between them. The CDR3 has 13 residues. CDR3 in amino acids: CAWSKSGKETQYF. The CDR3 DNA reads TGTGCCTGGAGTAAGTCAGGGAAGGAGACCCAGTACTTC.

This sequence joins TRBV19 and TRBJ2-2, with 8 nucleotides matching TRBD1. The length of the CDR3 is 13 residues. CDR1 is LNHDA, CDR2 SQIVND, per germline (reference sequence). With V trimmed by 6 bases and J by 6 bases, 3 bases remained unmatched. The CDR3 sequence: CASRLDRAGELFF. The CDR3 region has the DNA TGTGCCAGTAGACTGGACAGGGCCGGGGAGCTGTTTTTT. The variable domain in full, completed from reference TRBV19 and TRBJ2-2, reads DGGITQSPKYLFRKEGQNVTLSCEQNLNHDAMYWYRQDPGQGLRLIYYSQIVNDFQKGDIAEGYSVSREKKESFPLTVTSAQKNPTAFYLCASRLDRAGELFFGEGSRLTVL.

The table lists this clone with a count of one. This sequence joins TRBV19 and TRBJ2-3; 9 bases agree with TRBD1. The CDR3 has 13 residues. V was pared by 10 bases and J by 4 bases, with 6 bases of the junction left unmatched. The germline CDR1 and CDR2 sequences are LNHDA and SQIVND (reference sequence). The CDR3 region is CATATGGADTQYF. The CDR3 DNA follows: TGTGCCACGGCGACAGGGGGGGCAGATACGCAGTATTTT.

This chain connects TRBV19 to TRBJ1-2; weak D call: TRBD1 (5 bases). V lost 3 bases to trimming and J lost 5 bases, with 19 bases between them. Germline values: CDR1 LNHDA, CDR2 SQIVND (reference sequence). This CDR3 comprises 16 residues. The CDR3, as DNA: TGTGCCAGTAGTATCGATGCTCGCCAGGGAAGGTATGGCTACACCTTC. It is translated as CASSIDARQGRYGYTF.